Listed below are T cell receptor beta chains from one sample, sequenced in a study of T cell changes during pregnancy in multiple sclerosis. Assay used: immunoSEQ multiplex PCR; TCRdb lists only in-frame clones, some missing. The sample has fewer than 130,000 clones; approximately 90% are singletons. This specimen consisted of peripheral blood, obtained after pregnancy. These receptors were collected from a female donor with multiple sclerosis, enrolled in a pregnancy study. Both conserved end residues are trimmed from each CDR3.

j_call v_call cdr3_length cdr3_aa
TRBJ2-7 TRBV5-4 13 ASSLEAGASYEQY
TRBJ1-4 TRBV25-1 10 ASGRENEKLF
TRBJ2-5 TRBV7-9 13 ASSSWDRRKETQY
NA TRBV27 11 ASTHGGGNEQY
TRBJ2-5 TRBV10-2 12 ASSETSLIKTQY
TRBJ2-1 TRBV23-1 17 ASSQSNHFALAGSGEQF
TRBJ1-6 TRBV4-1 14 ASSQARGSYNSPLH
TRBJ2-1 TRBV2 9 ARSGGNEQF
TRBJ2-3 TRBV5-1 14 ASSLAVQGGSDTQY
TRBJ1-2 TRBV11-2 14 ASSHYRDRGGYGYT
TRBJ1-3 TRBV6-5 14 ASSFGAHSSGNTIY
TRBJ1-1 TRBV5-5 12 ASSVQTGNTEAF
TRBJ1-4 TRBV15 13 ATSRVLTGREKLF
TRBJ2-7 TRBV7-6 12 ASSPRDRYHEQY
TRBJ1-2 TRBV2 11 ASSDPSRWGYT
TRBJ1-2 TRBV19 12 ASSMGQANYGYT
TRBJ2-1 TRBV6-4 15 ASSLAIGGASYNEQF
TRBJ2-5 TRBV7-7 13 ASSPERTGQETQY
TRBJ2-7 TRBV2 10 ASSEGGYEQY
TRBJ2-5 TRBV27 10 ASSSGVGTQY
TRBJ2-2 TRBV5-1 11 ASSSRDFGELF
TRBJ1-3 TRBV19 13 ASSMGAGSKDTIY
TRBJ2-7 TRBV20-1 9 SSGASYEQY
TRBJ1-2 TRBV4-1 14 ASSQNSEGLNYGYT
TRBJ2-2 TRBV5-6 13 ASSLLRFNTGELF
TRBJ2-6 TRBV5-1 14 ASSWEPGSGANVLT
TRBJ1-6 TRBV27 13 ASSETTGVYSPLH
TRBJ2-2 TRBV9 15 ASSVVAGGRGSGELF
TRBJ1-5 TRBV7-9 11 ASSQGQGQPQH
TRBJ2-7 TRBV20-1 9 SASHSYEQY
TRBJ2-5 TRBV6-5 14 ASSSRTSGAQETQY
TRBJ2-7 TRBV6-5 10 ATRQGSGEQY
TRBJ2-1 TRBV7-9 14 ASSLGGAGGNNEQF
TRBJ1-1 TRBV19 12 ASTAWGGDPEAF
TRBJ1-2 TRBV27 11 ASSSPGFYGYT
TRBJ1-1 TRBV5-6 14 ASSLVRVRMNTEAF
TRBJ1-3 TRBV5-1 14 ASSLETLSSGNTIY
TRBJ1-2 TRBV6-5 11 ASSYSGTFGYT
TRBJ2-7 TRBV7-9 12 ASSQFSGGDEQY
TRBJ1-4 TRBV29-1 14 SVRRKEGQEPGKLF
TRBJ2-1 TRBV6-1 13 ASRYSTYLYNEQF
TRBJ1-1 TRBV10-1 8 ASGRSEAF
TRBJ1-2 TRBV27 13 ASRGSGRDNYGYT